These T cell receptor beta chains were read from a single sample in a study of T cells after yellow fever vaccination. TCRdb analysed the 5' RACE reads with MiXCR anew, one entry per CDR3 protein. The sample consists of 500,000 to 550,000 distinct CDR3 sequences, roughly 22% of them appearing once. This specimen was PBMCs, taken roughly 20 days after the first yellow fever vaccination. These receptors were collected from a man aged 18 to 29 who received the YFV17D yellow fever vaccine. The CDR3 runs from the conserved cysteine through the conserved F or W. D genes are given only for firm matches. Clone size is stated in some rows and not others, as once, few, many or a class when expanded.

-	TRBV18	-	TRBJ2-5	TGTGCCAGTTCGACTACTTCCGTATGGACCCAGTACTTC	CASSTTSVWTQYF
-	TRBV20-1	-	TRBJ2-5	TGCAGTGCTAGGGGGATAAGACATCGGCTGGGGACCCAGTACTTC	CSARGIRHRLGTQYF
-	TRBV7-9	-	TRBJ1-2	TGTGCCAGCAGCTTAGAGGGAGTGGCGGTCTATGGCTACACCTTC	CASSLEGVAVYGYTF
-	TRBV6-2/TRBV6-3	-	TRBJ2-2	TGTGCCAGCACCAGGTCCCCGAGGGGCACCGGGGAGCTGTTTTTT	CASTRSPRGTGELFF
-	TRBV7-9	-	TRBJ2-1	TGTGCCAGCAGCCTCGATAGAGGGAGCGATGAGCAGTTCTTC	CASSLDRGSDEQFF
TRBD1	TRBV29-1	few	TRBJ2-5	TGCAGCGTTGAAGATGTTCAACAGGGGTCGGTCCAAGAGACCCAGTACTTC	CSVEDVQQGSVQETQYF
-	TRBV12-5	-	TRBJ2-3	TGTGCTAGTGGTTTAGGCCCTACGCAGTATTTT	CASGLGPTQYF
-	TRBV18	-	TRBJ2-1	TGTGCCAGCTCACCCGGGGCCCTCTACAATGAGCAGTTCTTC	CASSPGALYNEQFF
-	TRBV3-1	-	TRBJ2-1	TGTGCCAGCAGCCAAGATGCCGCGGCCAATGAGCAGTTCTTC	CASSQDAAANEQFF
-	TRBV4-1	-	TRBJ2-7	TGCGCCAGCAGCCAAGAGGCCCACGAGCAGTACTTC	CASSQEAHEQYF
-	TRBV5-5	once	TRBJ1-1	TGTGCCAGCAGCTTGTTTCAGGGGCGGGGGTCTGAAGCTTTCTTT	CASSLFQGRGSEAFF
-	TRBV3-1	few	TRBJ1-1	TGTGCCAGCTCCGACAGTAACACTGAAGCTTTCTTT	CASSDSNTEAFF
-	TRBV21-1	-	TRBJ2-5	TGTGCCAGCAGCAGTACACAGGGGGCGCGGCAAGAGACCCAGTACTTC	CASSSTQGARQETQYF
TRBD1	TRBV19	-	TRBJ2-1	TGTGCCAGTAGTATTGTACAGGGGGTGGCCGATGAGCAGTTCTTC	CASSIVQGVADEQFF
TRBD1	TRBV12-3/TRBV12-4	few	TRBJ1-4	TGTGCCAGCAGTTTATGGACAGGTGAAAAACTGTTTTTT	CASSLWTGEKLFF
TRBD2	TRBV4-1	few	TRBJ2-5	TGCGCCAGCAGCCAAGACGAGCCGGGGGGGCCACAAGAGACCCAGTACTTC	CASSQDEPGGPQETQYF
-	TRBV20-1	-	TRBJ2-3	TGCAGTGCTAGAGGTCTAGGGGGGGCCACAGATACGCAGTATTTT	CSARGLGGATDTQYF
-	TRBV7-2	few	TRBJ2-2	TGTGCCAGCAGCGTCGACAAGCTGAACACCGGGGAGCTGTTTTTT	CASSVDKLNTGELFF
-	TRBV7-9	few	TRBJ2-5	TGTGCCAGCAGCTTGATCCGGGAGACCCAGTACTTC	CASSLIRETQYF
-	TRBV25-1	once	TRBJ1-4	TGTGCCAGCAGTAGGACGGGGGTTCCGGAAAAACTGTTTTTT	CASSRTGVPEKLFF
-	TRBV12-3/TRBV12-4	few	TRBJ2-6	TGTGCCGGACAAAGGGGCTCTGGGGCCAACGTCCTGACTTTC	CAGQRGSGANVLTF
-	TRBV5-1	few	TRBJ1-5	TGCGCCAGCAGGCTCTCGGTTAATAGCAATCAGCCCCAGCATTTT	CASRLSVNSNQPQHF
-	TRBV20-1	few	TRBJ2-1	TGCAGTGCTACAGCCGGGACAAAGTACAATGAGCAGTTCTTC	CSATAGTKYNEQFF
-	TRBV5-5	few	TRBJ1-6	TGTGCCAGCAGCCAGGACTTCGGATCACCCCTCCACTTT	CASSQDFGSPLHF
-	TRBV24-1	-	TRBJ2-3	TGTGCCACCAGATCTAATAACGGGCGGGAGTATTTT	CATRSNNGREYF
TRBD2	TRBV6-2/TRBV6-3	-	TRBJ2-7	TGTGCCAGCAGTGGTAGCGGGGGTCATCCCTACGAGCAGTACTTC	CASSGSGGHPYEQYF
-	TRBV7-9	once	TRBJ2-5	TGTGCCAGCAGCTCGGGGGACGGTAGAAAGACCCAGTACTTC	CASSSGDGRKTQYF
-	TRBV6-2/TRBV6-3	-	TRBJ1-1	TGTGCCAGCAAAGAAGGGCGCACTGAAGCTTTCTTT	CASKEGRTEAFF
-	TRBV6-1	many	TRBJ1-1	TGTGCCAGCAGTCGGCAGAACACTGAAGCTTTCTTT	CASSRQNTEAFF
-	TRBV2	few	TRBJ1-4	TGTGCCAGCAGTGCGGAAATTAATGAAAAACTGTTTTTT	CASSAEINEKLFF
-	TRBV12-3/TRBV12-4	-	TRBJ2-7	TGTGCCAGCAGCTTTGTGGGCGCGTACGAGCAGTACTTC	CASSFVGAYEQYF
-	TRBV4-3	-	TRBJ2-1	TGCGCCAGCAGCTACACGGGGGGCCAACCTAACAATGAGCAGTTCTTC	CASSYTGGQPNNEQFF
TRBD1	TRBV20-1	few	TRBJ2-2	TGCAGTGCTTATTTCCCGAGACAGGGCGAGGCCGGGGAGCTGTTTTTT	CSAYFPRQGEAGELFF
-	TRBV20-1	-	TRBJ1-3	TGCAGTGCTAGACGGGGAAACACCATATATTTT	CSARRGNTIYF
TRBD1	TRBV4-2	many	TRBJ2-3	TGTGCCAGCAGCCTCGAATCCAGGACAGGGGGCACAGATACGCAGTATTTT	CASSLESRTGGTDTQYF
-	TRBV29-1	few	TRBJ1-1	TGCAGCGTTGAAGATCCGTTCCGTATAGAGTTGGCCACTGAAGCTTTCTTT	CSVEDPFRIELATEAFF
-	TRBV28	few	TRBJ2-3	TGTGCCAGCAGTTCCCCCTGGGACCTACACACCGCGCCGGCAGATACGCAGTATTTT	CASSSPWDLHTAPADTQYF
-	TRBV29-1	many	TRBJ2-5	TGCAGCGTTGAACACCCTATCCAAGAGACCCAGTACTTC	CSVEHPIQETQYF
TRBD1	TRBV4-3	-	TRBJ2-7	TGCGCCAGCAGCCCATTTGGACAGGGAATCGACGAGCAGTACTTC	CASSPFGQGIDEQYF
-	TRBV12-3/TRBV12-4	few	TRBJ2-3	TGTGCCAGCAGTTTTTTTGGGGGTAGCACAGATACGCAGTATTTT	CASSFFGGSTDTQYF
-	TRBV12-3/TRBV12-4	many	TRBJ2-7	TGTGCCAGCAGTTTTCCGGGCCCGGGGCGGGAGCAGTACTTC	CASSFPGPGREQYF
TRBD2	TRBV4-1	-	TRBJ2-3	TGCGCCAGCAGCCTGGGGGGGTTATGGGGTACGCAGTATTTT	CASSLGGLWGTQYF
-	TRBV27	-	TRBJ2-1	TGTGCCAGCAGTTTACTCCAGGGCCTCTCCTACAATGAGCAGTTCTTC	CASSLLQGLSYNEQFF
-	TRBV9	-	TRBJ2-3	TGTGCCAGCAGCGTTAATTCCGGGGTGTACACAGATACGCAGTATTTT	CASSVNSGVYTDTQYF
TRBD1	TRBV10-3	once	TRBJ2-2	TGTGCCATCAAAGGGACAGGAAACACCGGGGAGCTGTTTTTT	CAIKGTGNTGELFF
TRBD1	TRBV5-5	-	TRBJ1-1	TGTGCCAGCAGCCCAACTGGACAGGGGCCGATGAACACTGAAGCTTTCTTT	CASSPTGQGPMNTEAFF
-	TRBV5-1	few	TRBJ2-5	TGCGCCAGCAGCGGTGGGGGAAATCACGGGGAGACCCAGTACTTC	CASSGGGNHGETQYF
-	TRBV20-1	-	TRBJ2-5	TGCAGTGCGCTAGAGATTAGGGGGAAAGAGACCCAGTACTTC	CSALEIRGKETQYF
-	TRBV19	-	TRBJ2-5	TGTGCCAGTAGTCTTCGACCGGGTAGGACCCAGTACTTC	CASSLRPGRTQYF
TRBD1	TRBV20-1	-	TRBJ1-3	TGCAGTGCCAGTTCGGACAGGGTGGTTACTGGAAACACCATATATTTT	CSASSDRVVTGNTIYF
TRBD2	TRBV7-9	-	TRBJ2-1	TGTGCCAGCAGCTTAGGGCTAGCGGGGGCGCAGTTCTTC	CASSLGLAGAQFF
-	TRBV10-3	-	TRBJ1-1	TGTGCCATCGGGGGGGGCAGGGCGGTAACTGAAGCTTTCTTT	CAIGGGRAVTEAFF
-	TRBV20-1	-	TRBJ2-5	TGCAGTGCTAGTCCGGCTACGAAAGAGACCCAGTACTTC	CSASPATKETQYF
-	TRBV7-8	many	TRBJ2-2	TGTGCCAGCAGCTTAAGCCGACTCAACACCGGGGAGCTGTTTTTT	CASSLSRLNTGELFF
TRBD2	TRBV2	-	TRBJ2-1	TGTGCCAGCAGCCCGCGGCGCGGGGGGTTCGATGAGCAGTTCTTC	CASSPRRGGFDEQFF
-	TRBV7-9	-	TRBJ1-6	TGTGCCAGCAGCTTCCAGAGAACAATTAATTCACCCCTCCACTTT	CASSFQRTINSPLHF
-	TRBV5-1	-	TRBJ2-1	TGCGCCAGCAGCTTGGAGGGGGGGTGGCTGAATGAGCAGTTCTTC	CASSLEGGWLNEQFF
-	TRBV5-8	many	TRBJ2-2	TGTGCCAGCAGTTTGGACGGCGGGGAGCTGTTTTTT	CASSLDGGELFF
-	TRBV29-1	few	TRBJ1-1	TGCAGCGTTGCTCGGGAGGCTGAAGCTTTCTTT	CSVAREAEAFF
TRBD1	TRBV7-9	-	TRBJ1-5	TGTGCCAGCAGCATGCGGACAGGGAAGGGCAATCAGCCCCAGCATTTT	CASSMRTGKGNQPQHF